Listed here is a single T cell receptor beta chain. No antigen is known for it. This entry is derived from a study of T-cell memory formation after mild COVID-19. Study-wide background: The TCR clusters were mostly specific to one donor.

With 5 bases clipped from V and 4 bases from J, the junction kept 8 bases outside the gene matches. This CDR3 has 16 amino acids. The germline V gene has CDR1 SGHTA and CDR2 FQGNSA. Notes on the study in general: CD4+ bias marked clones expanding day 15 to 37, unlike balanced contracting clones. Some responding clones appeared in pre-infection memory, suggesting cross-reactive memory joined.

Constant-segment-primed 5'RACE gave TCR alpha and TCR beta cDNA libraries with sample barcodes and UMIs. One entry per CDR3 protein results from TCRdb running MiXCR on the 5' RACE reads. The table includes around 310,000 distinct CDR3 sequences, about a sixth detected once. The sequencing sample was made of PBMCs or a T cell subset sorted from them (not recorded which). This TCR came from a man between 18 and 35 years old who had mild COVID-19 (a few samples of this study predate the infection). Cell type and time point are not known. The V and J genes are TRBV7-2 and TRBJ1-3, with 10 bases aligning to TRBD1. The CDR3 sequence: CASSRDRGNLGNTIYF. The CDR3 nucleotides are TGTGCCAGCAGCCGGGACAGGGGCAACTTGGGAAACACCATATATTTT.